This T cell receptor (beta chain) comes out of a study of CD4+ T cells in melanoma (dated 2022 in TCRdb). In the study overall: Neoantigen-specific CD4+ T cells in human melanoma were what the study investigated.

Remarks on this clone: It has no known antigen specificity. The sample holds no much larger clone one base away, and base qualities are not on file.

CDR1 and CDR2 are drawn from the germline V gene: MDHEN, SYDVKM. V and J are trimmed by 4 bases and 6 bases, and the gene matches miss 9 bases of the junction. The CDR3 numbers 15 residues from cysteine through phenylalanine. Left in the record is the CDR3 DNA by itself, 45 bases read in frame from the first base. The library was obtained by the immunoSEQ multiplex PCR assay. TCRdb retrieved this table from immuneACCESS and kept in-frame rearrangements only. Not all clones are present; in checked studies, unresolved V genes account for under half, and no reason is known for the remainder. A total of 90,000 to 130,000 clones appear in this sample, roughly 90% of them only once. About 3.3% of the sample is in the top ten clones. Patients with melanoma were used as donors. Overall study results and their limits: According to the report, neoantigen-specific CD4+ T cells in melanoma displayed diverse differentiation states. Neoantigen-specific CD4+ T cells were reported to be correlated with the function of CD8+ T cells, macrophages and B cells.

This TCR was recovered from a human donor with melanoma. Sequencing was done on a sample of peripheral blood. The rearranged chain carries TRBV28 and TRBJ2-7, with TRBD2 matching 10 junction bases. The bases read TGTGCCAGCAGTTCCCCAGCGGGAGGGCCCAGCGAGCAGTACTTC. Translated, this is CASSSPAGGPSEQYF. With all but the CDR3 taken from the reference TRBV28 and TRBJ2-7 genes, the full variable domain is: DVKVTQSSRYLVKRTGEKVFLECVQDMDHENMFWYRQDPGLGLRLIYFSYDVKMKEKGDIPEGYSVSREKKERFSLILESASTNQTSMYLCASSSPAGGPSEQYFGPGTRLTVT.